These 28 T cell receptor beta chains share one sample of origin, sequenced in a study of vaccination and CD4 T cells after COVID-19. Treatment meaning: roughly ten-day PBMC culture with coronavirus spike peptide pools or control peptides (ViraFEST assay). Their antigens are not known. Oncomine TCR Beta short-read sequencing was applied to DNA from cultured CD4+ T cells. TCRdb redid the calling of the PCR reads with MiXCR, one entry per CDR3 protein. The sample consists of over 8,000 distinct CDR3 sequences, roughly two thirds of them appearing once. The sample was CD4+ T cells from blood, cultured in vitro. The receptors shown here come from a human donor who had recovered from COVID-19.

The chain couples TRBV20-1 to TRBJ2-1; a possible D gene is TRBD2 (5 bases). CDR1 and CDR2 from the germline V gene are DFQATT and SNEGSKA (reference sequence). Trimming cost V 6 bases and J 9 bases, with 12 bases left between them. This CDR3 is 11 amino acids long. The CDR3 sequence: CSAPGEFEQFF. CDR3 nucleotides: TGCAGTGCCCCCGGGGAGTTTGAGCAGTTCTTC.

V is TRBV27 and J is TRBJ2-3; 8 nucleotides line up with TRBD1. There are 18 residues in the CDR3. Germline trimming cut 2 bases from V and 0 bases from J; bases unmatched to any gene: 10. Germline V gives CDR1 MNHEY, CDR2 SMNVEV (reference sequence). The CDR3 spells CASSLRGRQGRSTDTQYF. CDR3 coding DNA: TGTGCCAGCAGTTTACGAGGCCGACAGGGGAGGAGCACAGATACGCAGTATTTT.

The rearrangement links TRBV11-3 to TRBJ1-1; TRBD1 might be the D (6 bases). This CDR3 contains 12 residues. V was clipped by 5 bases and J by 6 bases, with 10 bases between them. Germline V gene sequence: CDR1 SGHNT, CDR2 YENEEA. Here the CDR3 reads CASSLRQAEAFF. CDR3 coding DNA: TGTGCCAGCAGCCTTCGACAGGCTGAAGCTTTCTTT.

This clonotype appeared a single time. The chain combines TRBV28 with TRBJ2-7, with 7 bases matching TRBD2. Per the germline V gene, CDR1 is MDHEN and CDR2 is SYDVKM. The CDR3 spans 14 residues. V gave up 6 bases and J gave up 6 bases; unmatched junction bases: 11. The CDR3 coding sequence is TGTGCCAGCAGCCCCGGGGGAGGGAAAGGCGAGCAGTACTTC. Its translation: CASSPGGGKGEQYF. The full variable domain, with the rest looked up from reference TRBV28 and TRBJ2-7, is DVKVTQSSRYLVKRTGEKVFLECVQDMDHENMFWYRQDPGLGLRLIYFSYDVKMKEKGDIPEGYSVSREKKERFSLILESASTNQTSMYLCASSPGGGKGEQYFGPGTRLTVT.

The V call is TRBV19, the J call TRBJ2-7; no reliable D call. Germline V CDR1 and CDR2: LNHDA, SQIVND (reference sequence). This CDR3 is 13 amino acids long. Trimming pared 3 bases from V and 0 bases from J, leaving 6 bases between. CDR3 loop: CASSITSSYEQYF. The CDR3 nucleotides read TGTGCCAGTAGTATCACGAGCTCCTACGAGCAGTACTTC. Combining the CDR3 with reference TRBV19 and TRBJ2-7 gives the whole variable domain DGGITQSPKYLFRKEGQNVTLSCEQNLNHDAMYWYRQDPGQGLRLIYYSQIVNDFQKGDIAEGYSVSREKKESFPLTVTSAQKNPTAFYLCASSITSSYEQYFGPGTRLTVT.

The genes are TRBV7-2 and TRBJ1-1; unclear D gene. CDR1 SGHTA and CDR2 FQGNSA come from the germline V gene. The CDR3 is 15 residues long. Between the trimmed V and J ends, which lost 3 bases and 4 bases, there was a span of 15 bases. This CDR3 is CASSFRASPATEAFF. The CDR3 DNA reads as TGTGCCAGCAGCTTCCGGGCCTCCCCCGCCACTGAAGCTTTCTTT. The full variable domain, rest sourced from reference TRBV7-2 and TRBJ1-1, is GAGVSQSPSNKVTEKGKDVELRCDPISGHTALYWYRQSLGQGLEFLIYFQGNSAPDKSGLPSDRFSAERTGGSVSTLTIQRTQQEDSAVYLCASSFRASPATEAFFGQGTRLTVV.

J is TRBJ2-3 and V is TRBV7-2; unclear D gene. With 5 bases removed from V and 1 base from J, the gap between germline ends came to 13 bases. CDR1 SGHTA and CDR2 FQGNSA come from the germline V gene. The CDR3 contains 15 residues. The CDR3 reads CASSVARVGTDTQYF. CDR3 bases: TGTGCCAGCAGCGTTGCTAGGGTTGGCACAGATACGCAGTATTTT.

The chain's CDR3 is CASSLSPGLNNEQFF. The CDR3 DNA is TGTGCCAGCAGCTTATCCCCTGGACTTAACAATGAGCAGTTCTTC. The genes are TRBV11-3 and TRBJ2-1, with D perhaps TRBD2 (5 bases). Germline lookup yields CDR1 SGHNT and CDR2 YENEEA. Trimming took off 2 bases at V and 5 bases at J, with 13 bases between the two ends. The CDR3 spans 15 residues.

The chain is built from TRBV20-1 and TRBJ2-1, with D perhaps assigned TRBD1 or TRBD2 (6 bases each). Per the germline V gene, CDR1 is DFQATT and CDR2 is SNEGSKA (reference sequence). The CDR3 extends over 16 amino acids. V was clipped by 3 bases and J by 5 bases, with 20 bases between them. DNA for the CDR3: TGCAGTGCTAGGAGTGGTCGGGGGCGGCTTAACAATGAGCAGTTCTTC. Encoded protein: CSARSGRGRLNNEQFF.

The genes are TRBV2 and TRBJ2-7; D gene unclear. The V gene's germline CDR1 is SNHLY and CDR2 FYNNEI. The V and J ends lost 2 bases and 6 bases respectively, with 11 bases between them. The CDR3 loop spans 13 amino acids. The CDR3 DNA reads TGTGCCAGCAGTGAACGGCAGGTACTCGAGCAGTACTTC. Translating it yields CASSERQVLEQYF.

This chain links TRBV12-3 or TRBV12-4 with TRBJ2-1; TRBD2 matches at 15 bases. Germline trimming cut 6 bases from V and 8 bases from J; bases unmatched to any gene: 5. CDR3 size: 15 residues. The DNA for the CDR3 is TGTGCCAGCAGCCGGACTAGCGGGGGGGACCATGAGCAGTTCTTC. It translates to CASSRTSGGDHEQFF.

The genes are TRBV7-2 and TRBJ2-7; 11 positions match TRBD2. J gave up 0 bases and V 6 bases, and 4 bases lay outside the gene matches. The germline CDR1 and CDR2 sequences are SGHTA and FQGNSA. This CDR3 comprises 15 residues. Written as DNA, the CDR3 is TGTGCCAGCAGTCTGACTAGCGGGGACTCCTACGAGCAGTACTTC. Translating it yields CASSLTSGDSYEQYF.

This clonotype has only one observation. The chain combines TRBV7-2 with TRBJ2-7; no reliable D call. This CDR3 has 13 amino acids. Germline V gene lookup returns CDR1 SGHTA and CDR2 FQGNSA. V was shortened by 4 bases and J by 0 bases, with 7 bases between the two germline ends. The CDR3, as DNA: TGTGCCAGCAGCTCTATAGACTCCTACGAGCAGTACTTC. This encodes CASSSIDSYEQYF.

This chain connects TRBV7-2 to TRBJ1-1, with D unclear. Germline V gene lookup returns CDR1 SGHTA and CDR2 FQGNSA. CDR3 length: 14 amino acids. V was clipped by 5 bases and J by 2 bases, with 12 bases between them. In DNA form, the CDR3 reads TGTGCCAGCAGCCTCCTAAGGCCCAACACTGAAGCTTTCTTT. Translated, it gives CASSLLRPNTEAFF.

The chain carries TRBV2 and TRBJ1-5, with a possible D match to TRBD1 (5 bases). V dropped 8 bases and J dropped 1 base, with 12 bases sitting between them. Germline V CDR1 and CDR2: SNHLY, FYNNEI. The CDR3 totals 14 residues. The chain's CDR3 is CASCPRGSNQPQHF. CDR3 DNA: TGTGCCAGCTGCCCGAGGGGAAGCAATCAGCCCCAGCATTTT.

This clonotype was observed once. The chain uses TRBV18 and TRBJ1-1; D gene uncertain. CDR3 length: 13 residues. Per germline, CDR1 KGHSH and CDR2 LQKENI. V lost 10 bases and J 1 base, leaving 13 bases between the germline ends. The DNA for the CDR3 is TGTGCCACCCGCGAACAGAAGAACACTGAAGCTTTCTTT. Translating gives CATREQKNTEAFF.

This sequence joins TRBV7-9 and TRBJ1-1, with TRBD1 identical over 8 bases. The length of the CDR3 is 13 residues. V lost 5 bases, J lost 5 bases, and 4 bases stayed unmatched. Germline CDR1 reads SEHNR; CDR2 reads FQNEAQ (reference sequence). CDR3 sequence: CASSITGGTEAFF. CDR3 DNA sequence: TGTGCCAGCAGCATCACAGGGGGGACTGAAGCTTTCTTT.

The rearrangement uses TRBV7-2 and TRBJ1-1; D gene ambiguous. CDR3 length: 13 residues. Looked up from germline, CDR1 is SGHTA and CDR2 is FQGNSA. The ends were cut back, 0 bases at V and 4 bases at J, with 6 bases in the middle. CDR3 amino acids: CASSLATVTEAFF. CDR3 DNA sequence: TGTGCCAGCAGCTTAGCTACAGTCACTGAAGCTTTCTTT.

The rearrangement uses TRBV25-1 and TRBJ1-1; 9 bases align to TRBD1. The CDR3 sequence is 14 residues long. CDR1 MGHDK and CDR2 SYGVNS come from the germline V gene. V lost 5 bases and J lost 0; bases outside the gene matches: 1. The CDR3 bases are TGTGCCAGCAGTCGGACAGGGGTGAACACTGAAGCTTTCTTT. It yields the protein CASSRTGVNTEAFF.

This chain uses TRBV6-2 or TRBV6-3 with TRBJ1-2; TRBD1 matches 7 bases. CDR3 size: 12 residues. Trimming took 4 bases from V and 7 from J; bases not matched to a gene: 3. Germline-derived CDR1 and CDR2 are MNHEY and SVGEGT. CDR3 nucleotides: TGTGCCAGCAGTTTCGAGGGGGCTGGCTACACCTTC. Residues: CASSFEGAGYTF.

This clonotype was detected only a few times. This chain uses TRBV15 with TRBJ1-5, with 8 positions matching TRBD1. The junction had 5 bases not matched to a gene; V was cut back by 4 bases and J by 3 bases. This CDR3 has 15 residues. Germline CDR1 reads LNHNV; CDR2 reads YYDKDF (reference sequence). CDR3 in amino acids: CATSTKGQANQPQHF. The CDR3, as DNA: TGTGCCACCAGCACCAAGGGACAGGCCAATCAGCCCCAGCATTTT.

The CDR3 loop reads CSATRGVYQETQYF. CDR3 in DNA: TGCAGTGCTACGCGGGGGGTATACCAAGAGACCCAGTACTTC. The rearrangement links TRBV20-1 to TRBJ2-5, with 8 positions matching TRBD2. The ends lost 4 bases at V and 0 bases at J; junction bases unmatched: 4. This CDR3 has 14 residues. Germline assignment: CDR1 DFQATT and CDR2 SNEGSKA (reference sequence).

The chain links TRBV4-1 to TRBJ2-1, with 8 bases matching TRBD2. The CDR3 totals 16 residues. Germline trimming cut 5 bases from V and 9 bases from J; bases unmatched to any gene: 15. The germline V gene has CDR1 MGHRA and CDR2 YSYEKL. DNA for the CDR3: TGCGCCAGCAGCTCACATGGGGGACTAGATCCGGTTGAGCAGTTCTTC. Its translation is CASSSHGGLDPVEQFF.

The genes are TRBV6-1 and TRBJ1-5; D gene uncertain. The CDR3 sequence is 16 residues long. Germline V gene sequence: CDR1 MNHNS, CDR2 SASEGT. The germline V and J ends were trimmed by 7 bases and 0 bases, with 16 bases remaining between them. The CDR3 region is CASILSGEDSNQPQHF. DNA of the CDR3: TGTGCCAGCATTTTGTCAGGAGAAGATAGCAATCAGCCCCAGCATTTT.

The V call is TRBV20-1, the J call TRBJ1-1; no clear D. V was trimmed by 3 bases and J by 3 bases, leaving 8 bases between them. Germline V lookup: CDR1 DFQATT, CDR2 SNEGSKA (reference sequence). The CDR3 is made up of 12 amino acids. CDR3 amino acids: CSASRRDTEAFF. In DNA, the CDR3 is TGCAGTGCTAGCCGCCGGGACACTGAAGCTTTCTTT.

This chain uses TRBV6-1 with TRBJ2-2; D is unresolved. V lost 7 bases and J 6 bases, leaving 18 bases between the germline ends. The CDR3 covers 15 residues. Germline values: CDR1 MNHNS, CDR2 SASEGT. CDR3 loop: CASIRISRGAGELFF. The CDR3 DNA sequence: TGTGCCAGCATTAGAATTTCGCGTGGAGCCGGGGAGCTGTTTTTT.

The V call is TRBV12-3 or TRBV12-4, the J call TRBJ1-1; 7 nucleotides align to TRBD1. This CDR3 contains 16 residues. V was clipped by 6 bases and J by 1 base; unmatched bases: 11. CDR3 region: CASSQTGQVRNTEAFF. CDR3 nucleotides: TGTGCCAGCAGCCAAACAGGACAGGTCAGGAACACTGAAGCTTTCTTT.

The genes are TRBV20-1 and TRBJ2-5; no reliable D call. Deletions cut 7 bases from V and 4 bases from J, with 16 bases between. The CDR3 runs 13 residues. Germline CDR1 DFQATT, CDR2 SNEGSKA (reference sequence). The CDR3 loop reads CSVRDQVGETQYF. CDR3 coding DNA: TGCAGTGTCCGAGACCAGGTCGGAGAGACCCAGTACTTC.